These T cell receptor beta chains were read from a single sample in a study of siplizumab effects on memory and regulatory T cells. Repertoires were generated with immunoSEQ multiplex PCR, while TCRdb's copy carries only in-frame clones and drops some. The sample records under 85,000 clones, approximately 89% being singletons. Input material: Tregs sorted from blood. These receptors originate from a human donor in good health. The CDR3 runs from the conserved cysteine through the conserved F or W. A D gene is named only where the DNA matches it firmly. Only some rows state a clone size, as once, few, many or a class for expanded clones.

TRBD2	TRBJ2-5	-	TRBV7-3	CASSLSSTLAGAGETQYF	TGTGCCAGCAGCTTAAGTTCGACGCTAGCGGGAGCGGGAGAGACCCAGTACTTC
TRBD2	TRBJ2-7	-	TRBV5-1	CASSLGAGAFEQYF	TGCGCCAGCAGCTTGGGCGCGGGAGCTTTCGAGCAGTACTTC
TRBD1	TRBJ1-4	-	TRBV5-1	CASSRTGLVEKLFF	TGCGCCAGCAGCCGGACAGGATTGGTCGAAAAACTGTTTTTT
-	TRBJ1-6	-	TRBV25-1	CASSGPTGLSSYNSPLHF	TGTGCCAGCAGTGGCCCCACAGGCTTGAGCTCCTATAATTCACCCCTCCACTTT
-	TRBJ2-3	-	TRBV30	CAWSVESTDTQYF	TGTGCCTGGAGTGTGGAGTCCACAGATACGCAGTATTTT
TRBD2	TRBJ2-7	-	TRBV19	CASSMGLAGVYEQYF	TGTGCCAGTAGTATGGGACTAGCGGGAGTTTACGAGCAGTACTTC
-	TRBJ2-2	-	TRBV19	CASSIAGTSGTGELFF	TGTGCCAGTAGTATAGCGGGAACCAGCGGCACCGGGGAGCTGTTTTTT
-	TRBJ1-2	-	TRBV7-2	CASSRRVLGYTF	TGTGCCAGCAGCCGCAGGGTTCTTGGCTACACCTTC
-	TRBJ1-3	few	TRBV7-8	CASSSHRAGNTIYF	TGTGCCAGCAGCTCCCACAGGGCTGGAAACACCATATATTTT
-	TRBJ1-5	-	TRBV19	CASSTSDMNFGQPQHF	TGTGCCAGTAGTACCTCCGATATGAATTTTGGACAGCCCCAGCATTTT
-	TRBJ1-1	-	TRBV6-6	CASSTVGQFEAFF	TGTGCCAGCAGTACGGTAGGACAGTTTGAAGCTTTCTTT
TRBD2	TRBJ2-7	-	TRBV18	CASSTRLAGAYEQYF	TGTGCCAGCTCAACTAGACTAGCGGGAGCCTACGAGCAGTACTTC
-	TRBJ2-4	-	TRBV7-2	CASSLGRLAKNIQYF	TGTGCCAGCAGCTTAGGGAGATTAGCCAAAAACATTCAGTACTTC
TRBD2	TRBJ2-7	-	TRBV29-1	CSATSGSTYEQYF	TGCAGCGCCACTAGCGGGAGCACCTACGAGCAGTACTTC
TRBD2	TRBJ2-1	-	TRBV5-1	CASSQRGSGRSYNEQFF	TGCGCCAGCAGCCAGCGAGGAAGCGGGAGGTCCTACAATGAGCAGTTCTTC
TRBD2	TRBJ2-1	few	TRBV6-1	CASRVAGVAEQFF	TGTGCCAGCCGGGTAGCGGGAGTGGCTGAGCAGTTCTTC
TRBD1	TRBJ1-1	few	TRBV10-3	CALSPGQGTEAFF	TGTGCCCTGAGCCCGGGACAGGGGACTGAAGCTTTCTTT
-	TRBJ2-1	-	TRBV7-2	CASSPQDYYNEQFF	TGTGCCAGCAGCCCTCAGGACTATTACAATGAGCAGTTCTTC
-	TRBJ1-2	-	TRBV28	CASSPRQGHNYGYTF	TGTGCCAGCAGTCCCCGACAAGGACATAACTATGGCTACACCTTC
-	TRBJ1-2	-	TRBV7-3	CASSLFGVSNGYTF	TGTGCCAGCAGCTTATTTGGGGTTTCGAATGGCTACACCTTC
-	TRBJ1-5	-	TRBV9	CASSVEPSVTPQHF	TGTGCCAGCAGCGTAGAACCCTCAGTAACGCCCCAGCATTTT
TRBD2	TRBJ2-5	-	TRBV5-1	CASSVGLAGGGETQYF	TGCGCCAGCAGCGTGGGACTAGCGGGAGGGGGAGAGACCCAGTACTTC
-	TRBJ1-2	-	TRBV29-1	CSVRGAGYTF	TGCAGCGTTCGAGGGGCTGGCTACACCTTC
-	TRBJ2-5	-	TRBV28	CASSFVDQETQYF	TGTGCCAGCAGTTTTGTGGATCAAGAGACCCAGTACTTC
-	TRBJ1-1	-	TRBV19	CASSSQRNTEAFF	TGTGCCAGTAGTAGCCAGAGGAACACTGAAGCTTTCTTT
-	TRBJ2-7	-	TRBV7-2	CASSLVFYEQYF	TGTGCCAGCAGCTTAGTGTTCTACGAGCAGTACTTC
-	TRBJ2-5	few	TRBV6-6	CASSLYKGGETQYF	TGTGCCAGCAGTCTCTATAAGGGTGGAGAGACCCAGTACTTC
TRBD1	TRBJ2-5	few	TRBV29-1	CSAIGGQGQLEYF	TGCAGCGCTATAGGGGGACAGGGGCAACTAGAGTACTTC
-	TRBJ1-6	-	TRBV6-5	CASKPGFYNSPLHF	TGTGCCAGCAAACCGGGGTTCTATAATTCACCCCTCCACTTT